This T cell receptor beta chain originates from a study of long-term antiretroviral therapy in people with HIV (dated by TCRdb to the early 2020s). Concerning the study at large: The earliest samples were collected roughly a decade before the 2015 WHO recommendation for immediate ART, at a time when ART was usually postponed until CD4 counts fell. A retrospective serial study tested whether ART initiation and durable HIV suppression were associated with changes in peripheral blood TRB repertoire composition and diversity. From some 27 adults with confirmed HIV infection, the cohort provided 150 to 200 cryopreserved PBMC samples, gathered serially across a mean of approximately six years (range 1-12). Of the 30 participants with HIV, ten to eleven were female. No cross-contamination during QIAcube processing was seen in test extractions of a monoclonal T-cell line run alongside 30 or so polyclonal samples. Study-wide findings and limitations: ART initiation was associated with a significant increase in TRB diversity, but diversity stayed significantly below transplant donor controls even after long-term ART. Unsorted PBMC were profiled instead of sorted CD4+ and CD8+ T cells because pre-ART samples had limited cell numbers. Expanded TRB clones identified before ART initiation dominated the repertoire across all time points, though the dominance fluctuated and decreased in many PLHIV after ART. Compared with controls, HIV repertoires had narrower CDR3 length ranges, and the network structure pointed to an antigen-experienced repertoire that shifted only slightly toward naive after ART. Inferences about post-ART repertoire changes are limited because no data were available on ART adherence, viral resistance or therapy changes. Because PBMC availability was limited, only the TCR beta chain was sequenced, with no alpha chain pairing. Samples dated from about 2004 to 2017, and the ART regimens used may be less effective than current ones.

Compared with germline, V lacks 3 bases and J lacks 7 bases; bases without a gene match: 6. From the cysteine up to the phenylalanine, the CDR3 has a length of 13 residues. Of the read, only the CDR3 DNA is kept; its 39 bases are in frame from base 1. CDR1 SGHAT and CDR2 FQDESV are derived from the germline V gene (reference sequence). Concerning this clone itself: Its antigen is currently not known. Base quality data are lacking; no much larger clone is found one base away.

The immunoSEQ hsTCRB v3.0 assay was used at survey level resolution for TRB variable region sequencing. A depth of roughly 35,000-55,000 T-cell genomes per sample was targeted for TRB sequencing. Pooled TRB libraries were sequenced on an Illumina MiSeq with a v3 150-cycle kit. As for the original processing: Repertoire analysis was run in R within a reproducible Nextflow workflow that covered QC, data transformation and analysis. LymphoSeq2, an R package for exploring AIRR-Seq data, was used to implement the custom analyses. After excluding a handful of samples that yielded fewer than 5000 total TRB sequences, fewer than 200 HIV repertoires remained for analysis. Among the 180 to 200 HIV repertoires that were kept, roughly 58 were collected before ART initiation and roughly 130 were collected after ART initiation. Each repertoire was downsampled to 5000 TRB nucleotide sequences, and summary statistics were averaged across 100 downsampling iterations. TRB sequences were retained for analysis only if CDR3 regions of at least seven amino acids were present. Diversity was assessed using a clonality score derived from Shannon entropy and using the Gini coefficient. In the repertoire networks, any two of the top 5000 CDR3 amino acid sequences were connected whenever the two sequences differed by an edit distance of one. For TRB CDR3 amino acid sequences, antigen specificity groups and MHC restriction were predicted with GLIPH2. To flag known CMV, EBV, HIV or tissue antigen associations, CDR3 amino acid sequences were matched against VDJdb and McPAS-TCR. Pre-ART, post-ART and control groups were compared with Wilcoxon signed-rank tests and Holm-Bonferroni correction. TCRdb mirrors the immuneACCESS table, restricted to in-frame sequences. Some clones are absent from its copies; in checked studies, under half trace to an unresolved V gene, and the reason for the others is unknown. The V and J calls and clone size were taken over from that table, and D and trimming were inferred from the DNA. This sample holds nearly 50,000 clones; around 80% were observed only once. The ten biggest clones cover under 3.5% of the sample.

Participants were included only if at least one PBMC sample before ART initiation and at least two post-ART samples were available. All participants with HIV were treated in the United States of America. Before DNA extraction, cryopreserved samples of about 0.9-11 million PBMC were thawed and washed. At the time of the earliest PBMC sample for each participant with HIV, ages ranged from about 23 to 60 years. Each participant contributed PBMC samples from 1-4 timepoints before ART initiation and 2-8 timepoints after ART initiation, with a median of 7 samples. Serial HIV viral load, CD4+ T-cell count, ART history and demographic data were obtained for every participant. Genomic DNA was extracted from unsorted PBMC with a Qiagen kit on a QIAcube, with processing performed in batches of 12 samples.

Sequenced here: unsorted PBMCs, sampled 0.8 years after starting antiretroviral therapy. This chain is built from TRBV11-1 and TRBJ2-7, and 7 junction bases match TRBD1. This TCR was recovered from a woman aged 18 to 35 with HIV. Here the CDR3 is given as CASSFPYRGEQYF. The DNA reads TGTGCCAGCAGCTTTCCCTACAGGGGAGAGCAGTACTTC.